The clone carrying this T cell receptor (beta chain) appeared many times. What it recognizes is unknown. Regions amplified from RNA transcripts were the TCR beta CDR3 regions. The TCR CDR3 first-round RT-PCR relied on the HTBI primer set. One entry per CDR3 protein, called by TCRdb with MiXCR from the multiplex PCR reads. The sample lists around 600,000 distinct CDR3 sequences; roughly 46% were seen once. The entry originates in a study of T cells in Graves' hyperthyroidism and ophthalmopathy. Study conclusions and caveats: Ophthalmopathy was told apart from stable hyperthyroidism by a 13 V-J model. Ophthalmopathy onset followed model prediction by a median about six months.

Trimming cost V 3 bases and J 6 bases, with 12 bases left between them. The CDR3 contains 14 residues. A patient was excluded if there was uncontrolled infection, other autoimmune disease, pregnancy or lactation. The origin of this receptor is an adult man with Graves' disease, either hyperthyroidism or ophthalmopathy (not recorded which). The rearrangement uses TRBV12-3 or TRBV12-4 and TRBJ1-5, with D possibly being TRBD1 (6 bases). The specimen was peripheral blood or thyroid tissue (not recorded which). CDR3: CASSFHRVGQPQHF. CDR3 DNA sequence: TGTGCCAGCAGTTTCCACAGGGTCGGTCAGCCCCAGCATTTT.